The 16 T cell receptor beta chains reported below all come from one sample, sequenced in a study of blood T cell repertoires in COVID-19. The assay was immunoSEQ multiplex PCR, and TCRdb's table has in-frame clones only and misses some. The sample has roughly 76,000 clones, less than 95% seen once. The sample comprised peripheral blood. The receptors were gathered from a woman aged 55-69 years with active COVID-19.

The CDR3 DNA follows: TGTGCCAGCAGCCTGGGGGGGAACTATGGCTACACCTTC. Protein sequence: CASSLGGNYGYTF. The chain has TRBV7-9 and TRBJ1-2, with D possibly being TRBD1 (5 bases). The CDR3 is 13 amino acids. The V and J ends lost 5 bases and 2 bases respectively, with 9 bases between them. Germline V gene data show CDR1 as SEHNR and CDR2 as FQNEAQ (reference sequence).

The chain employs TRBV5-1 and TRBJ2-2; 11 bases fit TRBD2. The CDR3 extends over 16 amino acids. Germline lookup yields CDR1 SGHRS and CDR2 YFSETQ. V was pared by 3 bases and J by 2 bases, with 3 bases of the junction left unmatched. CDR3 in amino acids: CASSSTSGRNTGELFF. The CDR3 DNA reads TGCGCCAGCAGCTCAACTAGCGGGAGAAACACCGGGGAGCTGTTTTTT. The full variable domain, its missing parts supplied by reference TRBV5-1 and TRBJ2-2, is KAGVTQTPRYLIKTRGQQVTLSCSPISGHRSVSWYQQTPGQGLQFLFEYFSETQRNKGNFPGRFSGRQFSNSRSEMNVSTLELGDSALYLCASSSTSGRNTGELFFGEGSRLTVL.

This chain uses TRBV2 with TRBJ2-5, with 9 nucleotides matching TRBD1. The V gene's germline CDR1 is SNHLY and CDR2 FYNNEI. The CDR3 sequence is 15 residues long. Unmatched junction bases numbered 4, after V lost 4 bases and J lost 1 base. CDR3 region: CASSARTGAQETQYF. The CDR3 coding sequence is TGTGCCAGCAGTGCTAGGACAGGGGCCCAAGAGACCCAGTACTTC.

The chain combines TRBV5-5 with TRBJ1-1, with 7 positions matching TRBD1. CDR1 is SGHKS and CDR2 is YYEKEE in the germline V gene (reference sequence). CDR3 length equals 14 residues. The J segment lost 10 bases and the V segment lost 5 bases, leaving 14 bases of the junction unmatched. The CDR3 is CASRTGQSSSRAFF. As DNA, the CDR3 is TGTGCCAGCAGGACGGGACAGTCCTCGTCAAGAGCTTTCTTT.

Written as DNA, the CDR3 is TGTGCCAGCAGTTTATGGCGTCTTCGGGGGAGCACTGAAGCTTTCTTT. Translated, it gives CASSLWRLRGSTEAFF. This rearrangement joins TRBV28 to TRBJ1-1; a possible D gene is TRBD1 (5 bases). V dropped 0 bases and J dropped 4 bases, with 15 bases sitting between them. The CDR3 has 16 residues. Germline CDR1 reads MDHEN; CDR2 reads SYDVKM.

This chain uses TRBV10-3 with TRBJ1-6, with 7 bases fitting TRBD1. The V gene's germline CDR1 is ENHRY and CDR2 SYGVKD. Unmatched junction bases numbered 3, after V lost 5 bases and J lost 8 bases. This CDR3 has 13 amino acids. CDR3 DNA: TGTGCCATCAGTACAGGGGAACATTCACCCCTCCACTTT. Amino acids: CAISTGEHSPLHF.

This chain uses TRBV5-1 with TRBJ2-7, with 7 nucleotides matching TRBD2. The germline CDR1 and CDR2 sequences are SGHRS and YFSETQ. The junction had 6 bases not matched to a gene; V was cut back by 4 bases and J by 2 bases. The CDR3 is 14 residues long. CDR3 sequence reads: CASSLRGVAYEQYF. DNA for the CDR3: TGCGCCAGCAGCCTTCGGGGGGTAGCCTACGAGCAGTACTTC. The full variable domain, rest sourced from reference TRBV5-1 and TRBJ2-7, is KAGVTQTPRYLIKTRGQQVTLSCSPISGHRSVSWYQQTPGQGLQFLFEYFSETQRNKGNFPGRFSGRQFSNSRSEMNVSTLELGDSALYLCASSLRGVAYEQYFGPGTRLTVT.

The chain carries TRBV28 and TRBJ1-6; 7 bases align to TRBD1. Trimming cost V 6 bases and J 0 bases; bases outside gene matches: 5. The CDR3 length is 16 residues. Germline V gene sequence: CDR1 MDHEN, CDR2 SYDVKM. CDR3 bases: TGTGCCAGCAGCCGATCAGGGGGCTCCTATAATTCACCCCTCCACTTT. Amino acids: CASSRSGGSYNSPLHF.

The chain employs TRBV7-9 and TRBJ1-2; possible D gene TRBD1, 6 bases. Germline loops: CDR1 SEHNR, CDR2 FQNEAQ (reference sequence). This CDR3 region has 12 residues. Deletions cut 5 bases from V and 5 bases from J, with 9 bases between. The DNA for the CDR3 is TGTGCCAGCAGCCCCGGACAGTATGGCTACACCTTC. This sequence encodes CASSPGQYGYTF.

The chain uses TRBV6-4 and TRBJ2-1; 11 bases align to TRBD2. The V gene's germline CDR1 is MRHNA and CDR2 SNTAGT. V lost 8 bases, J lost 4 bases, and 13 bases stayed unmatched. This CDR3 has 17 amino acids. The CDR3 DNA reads TGTGCCAGCTTCGATCCGATCGGGACTAGCGGATACAATGAGCAGTTCTTC. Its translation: CASFDPIGTSGYNEQFF.

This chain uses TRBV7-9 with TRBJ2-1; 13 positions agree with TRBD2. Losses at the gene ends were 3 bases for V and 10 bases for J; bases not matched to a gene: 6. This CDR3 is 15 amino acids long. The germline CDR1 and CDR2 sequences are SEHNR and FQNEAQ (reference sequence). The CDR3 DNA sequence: TGTGCCAGCAGCTTGCCGGGACTAGCGGGATTCGAGCAGTTCTTC. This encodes CASSLPGLAGFEQFF.

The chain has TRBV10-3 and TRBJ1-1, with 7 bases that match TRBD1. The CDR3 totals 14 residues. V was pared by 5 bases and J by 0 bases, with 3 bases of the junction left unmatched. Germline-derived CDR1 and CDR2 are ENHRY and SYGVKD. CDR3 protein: CAISNRGMNTEAFF. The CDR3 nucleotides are TGTGCCATCAGTAACAGGGGAATGAACACTGAAGCTTTCTTT.

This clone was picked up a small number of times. The CDR3 is CASSQGQGEINEKLFF. The DNA for the CDR3 is TGTGCCAGCAGCCAGGGACAGGGGGAGATTAATGAAAAACTGTTTTTT. The rearrangement joins TRBV4-2 to TRBJ1-4; 11 positions match TRBD1. Trimming at V came to 3 bases and at J to 4 bases, leaving 4 bases not matched to a gene. Germline-derived CDR1 and CDR2 are LGHNA and YNFKEQ. CDR3 size: 16 residues.

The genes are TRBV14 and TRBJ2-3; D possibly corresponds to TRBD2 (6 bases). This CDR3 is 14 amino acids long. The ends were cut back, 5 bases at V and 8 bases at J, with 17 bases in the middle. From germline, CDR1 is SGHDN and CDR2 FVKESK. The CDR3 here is CASSKIRTEGTQYF. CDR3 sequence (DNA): TGTGCCAGCAGCAAGATCAGGACGGAGGGTACGCAGTATTTT. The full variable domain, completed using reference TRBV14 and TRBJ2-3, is EAGVTQFPSHSVIEKGQTVTLRCDPISGHDNLYWYRRVMGKEIKFLLHFVKESKQDESGMPNNRFLAERTGGTYSTLKVQPAELEDSGVYFCASSKIRTEGTQYFGPGTRLTVL.

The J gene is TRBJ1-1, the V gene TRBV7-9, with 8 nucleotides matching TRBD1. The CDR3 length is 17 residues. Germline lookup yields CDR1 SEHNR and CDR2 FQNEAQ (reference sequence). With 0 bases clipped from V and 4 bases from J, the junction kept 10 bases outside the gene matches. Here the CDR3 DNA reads TGTGCCAGCAGCTTAGCCCAGGGGGCTTTGGCCGGCACTGAAGCTTTCTTT. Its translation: CASSLAQGALAGTEAFF.

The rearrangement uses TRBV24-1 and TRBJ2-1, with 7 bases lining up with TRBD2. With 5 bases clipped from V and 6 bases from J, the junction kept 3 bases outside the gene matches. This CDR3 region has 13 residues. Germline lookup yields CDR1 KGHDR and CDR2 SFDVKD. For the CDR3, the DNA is TGTGCCACCAGTGCATGGGGGGGCAATGAGCAGTTCTTC. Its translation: CATSAWGGNEQFF.